This T cell receptor beta chain originates from a study of shared T cell receptors in the human thymus. Profiled with immunoSEQ multiplex PCR; TCRdb holds only in-frame clones, not every one. The data show under 850,000 clones, around 87% seen once. The junction had 8 bases not matched to a gene; V was cut back by 1 base and J by 2 bases. Germline V gene sequence: CDR1 LGHNA, CDR2 YSLEER. This CDR3 is built from 16 residues. The data also belong to a second study, concerning human thymus T cells. According to that study: Donors were healthy Finnish infants having corrective surgery for congenital heart defects. The source of the thymus tissue was resections taken during corrective heart surgery. Apparent skewing of V and J gene usage characterized both thymic and blood repertoires.

The sample comprised thymocytes. This clonotype was obtained from a boy in the first two years of life with a congenital heart defect. This chain joins TRBV4-3 and TRBJ2-7; 7 bases are shared with TRBD2. CDR3 DNA sequence: TGCGCCAGCAGCCAAGCACGGACTAGAGGTCCCTACGAGCAGTACTTC. Translation: CASSQARTRGPYEQYF.